One and the same sample provided the 12 T cell receptor beta chains below, sequenced in a study of brain T cells in children with intractable seizures. The assay was immunoSEQ multiplex PCR, and TCRdb's table has in-frame clones only and misses some. The sample carries 70,000 to 90,000 clones, about 93% recorded once. Sequenced here: peripheral blood, sampled at surgery. Receptors originate from a boy under two years old with tuberous sclerosis and intractable seizures.

The V gene is TRBV7-9, the J gene TRBJ2-1; 7 bases align to TRBD2. With 5 bases clipped from V and 0 bases from J, the junction kept 4 bases outside the gene matches. Germline V gene sequence: CDR1 SEHNR, CDR2 FQNEAQ (reference sequence). This CDR3 spans 15 amino acids. CDR3 region: CASSQSGASYNEQFF. The CDR3 DNA follows: TGTGCCAGCAGCCAGAGCGGGGCCTCCTACAATGAGCAGTTCTTC. Variable domain in full (rest from reference TRBV7-9 and TRBJ2-1): DTGVSQNPRHKITKRGQNVTFRCDPISEHNRLYWYRQTLGQGPEFLTYFQNEAQLEKSRLLSDRFSAERPKGSFSTLEIQRTEQGDSAMYLCASSQSGASYNEQFFGPGTRLTVL.

CDR3 coding DNA: TGTGCCACAACCGGGACAGGCAACTATGGCTACACCTTC. Amino acid sequence: CATTGTGNYGYTF. This chain links TRBV30 with TRBJ1-2; 8 nucleotides agree with TRBD1. CDR3 length: 13 residues. V dropped 8 bases and J dropped 2; count of bases not matched to a gene: 7. Germline loops: CDR1 GTSNPN, CDR2 SVGIG (reference sequence).

This sequence joins TRBV7-2 and TRBJ1-2; D is unclear. Looked up from germline, CDR1 is SGHTA and CDR2 is FQGNSA. This CDR3 contains 12 residues. V gave up 3 bases and J gave up 5 bases, with 7 bases separating them. DNA for the CDR3: TGTGCCAGCAGCTTTCTAGGGTATGGCTACACCTTC. Its protein is CASSFLGYGYTF. The full variable domain, completed using reference TRBV7-2 and TRBJ1-2, is GAGVSQSPSNKVTEKGKDVELRCDPISGHTALYWYRQSLGQGLEFLIYFQGNSAPDKSGLPSDRFSAERTGGSVSTLTIQRTQQEDSAVYLCASSFLGYGYTFGSGTRLTVV.

V usage is TRBV6-1 and J usage is TRBJ2-7; the match to TRBD2 covers 11 bases. CDR1 and CDR2 (germline): MNHNS, SASEGT. The CDR3 extends over 16 amino acids. After removal of 3 bases from V and 3 bases from J, the junction contained 7 bases not matched to a gene. CDR3 sequence reads: CASSDPGTSGVYEQYF. The CDR3 bases are TGTGCCAGCAGTGACCCCGGGACTAGCGGTGTCTACGAGCAGTACTTC.

CDR3 amino acids: CSASDGDSSYEQYF. The CDR3 nucleotides are TGCAGTGCTAGTGATGGAGACAGCTCCTACGAGCAGTACTTC. The V and J genes are TRBV20-1 and TRBJ2-7; a weak D match, TRBD1 (5 bases). Trimming left V 3 bases short and J 0 bases short, with 12 bases between. This CDR3 comprises 14 residues. Germline CDR1 is DFQATT and CDR2 is SNEGSKA (reference sequence).

The chain recombines TRBV11-3 with TRBJ1-1; D perhaps matches TRBD1 (6 bases). Per germline, CDR1 SGHNT and CDR2 YENEEA. The CDR3 extends over 19 amino acids. With 3 bases removed from V and 0 bases from J, the gap between germline ends came to 23 bases. For the CDR3, the DNA is TGTGCCAGCAGCTTTGCAACCGGGACACACCCTACTATGAACACTGAAGCTTTCTTT. This translates into CASSFATGTHPTMNTEAFF.

The J gene is TRBJ2-6, the V gene TRBV5-4; D gene ambiguous. Germline loops: CDR1 SGHNT, CDR2 YYREEE (reference sequence). With 1 base removed from V and 0 bases from J, the gap between germline ends came to 2 bases. The CDR3 spans 14 residues. CDR3 in DNA: TGTGCCAGCAGCTTGAGCTCTGGGGCCAACGTCCTGACTTTC. Protein: CASSLSSGANVLTF. Full variable domain (rest looked up from reference TRBV5-4 and TRBJ2-6): ETGVTQSPTHLIKTRGQQVTLRCSSQSGHNTVSWYQQALGQGPQFIFQYYREEENGRGNFPPRFSGLQFPNYSSELNVNALELDDSALYLCASSLSSGANVLTFGAGSRLTVL.

The chain is built from TRBV30 and TRBJ2-7; TRBD1 might be the D (5 bases). The CDR3 loop spans 11 amino acids. V dropped 7 bases and J dropped 5 bases, with 12 bases sitting between them. From germline, CDR1 is GTSNPN and CDR2 SVGIG (reference sequence). CDR3 DNA: TGTGCCTTCATACAGGATAACGAGCAGTACTTC. It specifies CAFIQDNEQYF.

The chain carries TRBV30 and TRBJ1-4; 9 bases line up with TRBD1. Trimming took 0 bases from V and 6 from J; bases not matched to a gene: 2. CDR3 length: 14 residues. The germline V gene has CDR1 GTSNPN and CDR2 SVGIG (reference sequence). The CDR3 DNA reads as TGTGCCTGGAGTGTTGGGACAGGGTATGAAAAACTGTTTTTT. Protein sequence: CAWSVGTGYEKLFF.

This clone was seen only once. The V gene is TRBV30, the J gene TRBJ2-2; TRBD1 aligns across 7 bases. J gave up 0 bases and V 5 bases, and 6 bases lay outside the gene matches. Germline lookup yields CDR1 GTSNPN and CDR2 SVGIG (reference sequence). The CDR3 is 15 amino acids. CDR3 nucleotides: TGTGCCTGGCGCACAGGGGCCCCGAACACCGGGGAGCTGTTTTTT. Protein sequence: CAWRTGAPNTGELFF.

This chain links TRBV6-5 with TRBJ2-7; D gene unclear. Deletions cut 2 bases from V and 6 bases from J, with 17 bases between. CDR3 size: 15 residues. CDR1 MNHEY and CDR2 SVGAGI come from the germline V gene. CDR3 nucleotide sequence: TGTGCCAGCAGTTACGGCGGACCCACGTCTGTCGAGCAGTACTTC. Amino acids: CASSYGGPTSVEQYF.

This clone was recorded once. The V call is TRBV6-1, the J call TRBJ1-2; TRBD1 might be the D (5 bases). Between the trimmed V and J ends, which lost 1 base and 0 bases, there was a span of 12 bases. CDR3 size: 16 residues. Germline values: CDR1 MNHNS, CDR2 SASEGT. In nucleotides, the CDR3 is TGTGCCAGCAGTGAAGTGGGGGTTTTGGCTAACTATGGCTACACCTTC. Residues: CASSEVGVLANYGYTF.